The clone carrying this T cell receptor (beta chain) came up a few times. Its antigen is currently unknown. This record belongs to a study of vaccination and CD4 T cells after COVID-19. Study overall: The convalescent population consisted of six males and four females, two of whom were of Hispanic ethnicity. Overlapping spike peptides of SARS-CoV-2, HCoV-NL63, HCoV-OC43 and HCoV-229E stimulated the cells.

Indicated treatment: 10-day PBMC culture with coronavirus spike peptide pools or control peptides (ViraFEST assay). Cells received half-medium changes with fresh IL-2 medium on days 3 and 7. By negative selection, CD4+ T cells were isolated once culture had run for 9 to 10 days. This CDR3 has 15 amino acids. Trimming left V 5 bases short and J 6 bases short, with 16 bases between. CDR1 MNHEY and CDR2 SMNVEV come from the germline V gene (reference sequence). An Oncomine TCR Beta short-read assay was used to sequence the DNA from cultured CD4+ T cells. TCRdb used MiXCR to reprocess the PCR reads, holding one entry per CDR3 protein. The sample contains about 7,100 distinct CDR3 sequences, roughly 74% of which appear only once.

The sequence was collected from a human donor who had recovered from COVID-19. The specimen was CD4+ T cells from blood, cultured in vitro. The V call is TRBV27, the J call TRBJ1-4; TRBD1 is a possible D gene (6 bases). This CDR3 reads CASSPVQGSDEKLFF. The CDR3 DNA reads TGTGCCAGCAGTCCCGTACAGGGATCGGATGAAAAACTGTTTTTT.